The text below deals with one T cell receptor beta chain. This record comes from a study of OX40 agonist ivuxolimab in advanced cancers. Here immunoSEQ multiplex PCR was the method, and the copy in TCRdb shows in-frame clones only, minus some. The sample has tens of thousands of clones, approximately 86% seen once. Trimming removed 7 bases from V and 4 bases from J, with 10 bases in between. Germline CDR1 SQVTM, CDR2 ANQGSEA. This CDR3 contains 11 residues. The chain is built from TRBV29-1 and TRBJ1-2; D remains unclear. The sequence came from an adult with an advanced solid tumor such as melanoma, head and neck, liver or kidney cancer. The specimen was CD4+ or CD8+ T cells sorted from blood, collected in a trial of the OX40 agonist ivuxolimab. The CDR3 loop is CSAAEGYGYTF. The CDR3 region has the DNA TGCAGCGCCGCGGAGGGCTATGGCTACACCTTC.